This is a list of T cell receptor beta chains from one sample in a study of Tregs in tolerant kidney transplant recipients. The antigens for these receptors are not known. Here immunoSEQ multiplex PCR was the method, and the copy in TCRdb shows in-frame clones only, minus some. The sample includes fewer than 45,000 clones, less than 97% of them seen just once. Material: Tregs from blood cultured with allogeneic cells. Every receptor here comes from a human donor in good health. The CDR3 runs from the conserved cysteine through the conserved F or W. Each record gives: V gene, J gene, D gene, clone size, CDR3 protein, CDR3 DNA. The D gene is left open where the match is weak. Not every row has a clone size; where given, it reads once, few, many or a size class.

TRBV5-1	TRBJ1-2	TRBD1	-	CASSWTGDYGYTF	TGCGCCAGCAGCTGGACAGGAGACTACGGCTACACCTTC
TRBV7-3	TRBJ2-2	-	-	CASSRGGNPTGELFF	TGTGCCAGCAGCCGCGGGGGCAATCCCACCGGGGAGCTGTTTTTT
TRBV7-8	TRBJ1-1	TRBD1	-	CASSSTWTGEGTEAFF	TGTGCCAGCAGCTCAACATGGACAGGGGAGGGCACTGAAGCTTTCTTT
TRBV5-1	TRBJ2-1	-	-	CASSLGGLYNEQFF	TGCGCCAGCAGTCTGGGGGGGCTTTACAATGAGCAGTTCTTC
TRBV5-1	TRBJ2-4	-	-	CASSALGLENIQYF	TGCGCCAGCAGCGCCTTGGGATTGGAAAACATTCAGTACTTC
TRBV7-9	TRBJ2-7	TRBD2	-	CASTPIAGGSYEQYF	TGTGCCAGCACCCCTATAGCGGGAGGGTCCTACGAGCAGTACTTC
TRBV6-6	TRBJ1-6	TRBD1	-	CASSYGTGNSPLHF	TGTGCCAGCAGTTACGGGACAGGAAATTCACCCCTCCACTTT
TRBV11-2	TRBJ2-7	-	-	CASSFTGGVYEQYF	TGTGCCAGCAGCTTCACCGGCGGGGTCTACGAGCAGTACTTC
TRBV7-2	TRBJ2-3	TRBD2	-	CASSRGGAAAFTDTQYF	TGTGCCAGCAGCCGCGGGGGGGCGGCCGCGTTCACAGATACGCAGTATTTT
TRBV11-2	TRBJ1-4	-	once	CASSLRFLANEKLFF	TGTGCCAGCAGCTTACGGTTTTTAGCTAATGAAAAACTGTTTTTT
TRBV11-2	TRBJ2-7	-	-	CASSLYPADNYEQYF	TGTGCCAGCAGCTTATATCCAGCGGATAACTACGAGCAGTACTTC
TRBV6-5	TRBJ2-7	TRBD1	-	CASSAGTDSYEQYF	TGTGCCAGCAGCGCCGGGACAGACTCCTACGAGCAGTACTTC
TRBV6-5	TRBJ1-2	-	-	CASSPTGRSSYGYTF	TGTGCCAGCAGCCCAACGGGACGTTCAAGCTATGGCTACACCTTC
TRBV30	TRBJ1-4	-	-	CAWSTGRSEKLFF	TGTGCCTGGAGTACGGGTCGGAGTGAAAAACTGTTTTTT
TRBV5-1	TRBJ1-4	-	-	CASSLTPDSNEKLFF	TGCGCCAGCAGCTTGACTCCGGACAGTAATGAAAAACTGTTTTTT
TRBV7-2	TRBJ2-7	-	-	CASSPRVFHEQYF	TGTGCCAGCAGCCCCCGCGTATTCCACGAGCAGTACTTC
TRBV5-1	TRBJ1-2	TRBD1	-	CASSMGQGGGYTF	TGCGCCAGCAGCATGGGACAGGGTGGTGGCTACACCTTC
TRBV4-1	TRBJ2-6	-	-	CASSGPGPLSGANVLTF	TGCGCCAGCAGCGGACCGGGACCCCTCTCTGGGGCCAACGTCCTGACTTTC